This T cell receptor (beta chain) appears in the sequencing data of a study of Graves' ophthalmopathy and Graves' hyperthyroidism. For the study at large: Peripheral blood (taken before any treatment) was collected at initial diagnosis. Study-level findings and limits: Sensitivity of 87.88% and specificity of approximately 81% were achieved when a 13-signature model separated ophthalmopathy from stable hyperthyroidism. Most expanded clonotypes in thyroid above 0.001 frequency also showed up in blood. It was with around 70% sensitivity and 72% to 75% specificity that the model predicted ophthalmopathy progression.

Germline V CDR1 and CDR2: LNHDA, SQIVND (reference sequence). Between the trimmed V and J ends, which lost 0 bases and 2 bases, there was a span of 11 bases. This CDR3 region has 15 residues. This clonotype occurred a few times. Its specificity is not known. RNA transcripts were the template, and TCR beta CDR3 regions were amplified from them. The library came from an HTBI-primed first-round RT-PCR and a second-round multiplex PCR. MiXCR was run by TCRdb on the multiplex PCR reads, yielding one entry per CDR3 protein. The data show about 740,000 distinct CDR3 sequences, around 40% seen once. This TCR was sampled from an adult man with Graves' ophthalmopathy. This chain links TRBV19 with TRBJ2-7, with D unresolved. Sequencing input: peripheral blood. The CDR3: CASSIDPSGAYEQYF. As DNA, the CDR3 is TGTGCCAGTAGTATAGACCCTTCGGGTGCCTACGAGCAGTACTTC.